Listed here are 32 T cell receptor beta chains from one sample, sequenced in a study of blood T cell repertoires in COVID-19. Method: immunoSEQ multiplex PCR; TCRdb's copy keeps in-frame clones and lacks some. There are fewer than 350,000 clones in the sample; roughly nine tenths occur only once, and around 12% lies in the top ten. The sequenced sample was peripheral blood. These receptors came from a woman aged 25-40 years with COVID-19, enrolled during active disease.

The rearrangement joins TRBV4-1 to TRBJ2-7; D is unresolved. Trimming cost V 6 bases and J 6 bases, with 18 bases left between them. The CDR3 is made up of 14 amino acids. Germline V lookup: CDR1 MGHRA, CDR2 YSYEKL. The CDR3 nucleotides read TGCGCCAGCAGGGGTCGGCATGACTTCGGCGAGCAGTACTTC. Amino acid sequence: CASRGRHDFGEQYF.

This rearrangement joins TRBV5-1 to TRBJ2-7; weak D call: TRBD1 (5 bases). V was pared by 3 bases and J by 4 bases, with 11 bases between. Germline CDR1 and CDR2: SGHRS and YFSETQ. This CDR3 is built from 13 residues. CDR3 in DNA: TGCGCCAGCAGCTCCCCAGGGCAGTACGAGCAGTACTTC. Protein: CASSSPGQYEQYF.

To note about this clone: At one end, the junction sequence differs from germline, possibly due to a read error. The CDR3 sequence is CASSEIGLYDSPLHF. CDR3 nucleotide sequence: TGTGCCAGCAGTGAAATTGGTCTCTATGATTCACCCCTCCACTTT. The chain links TRBV6-1 to TRBJ1-6, with D uncertain. Germline V gene data show CDR1 as MNHNS and CDR2 as SASEGT. This CDR3 is built from 15 residues.

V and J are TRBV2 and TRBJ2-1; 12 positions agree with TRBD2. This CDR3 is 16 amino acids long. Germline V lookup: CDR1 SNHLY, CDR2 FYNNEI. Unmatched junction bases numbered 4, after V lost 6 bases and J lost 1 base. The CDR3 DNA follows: TGTGCCAGCAGAGCTAGCGGGGGGGGGTCCTACAATGAGCAGTTCTTC. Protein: CASRASGGGSYNEQFF.

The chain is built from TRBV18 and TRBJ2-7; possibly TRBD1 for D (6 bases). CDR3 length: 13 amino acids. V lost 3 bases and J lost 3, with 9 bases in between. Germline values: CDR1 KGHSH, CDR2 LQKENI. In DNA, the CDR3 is TGTGCCAGCTCACCTCAGGGGCGCTACGAGCAGTACTTC. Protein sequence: CASSPQGRYEQYF.

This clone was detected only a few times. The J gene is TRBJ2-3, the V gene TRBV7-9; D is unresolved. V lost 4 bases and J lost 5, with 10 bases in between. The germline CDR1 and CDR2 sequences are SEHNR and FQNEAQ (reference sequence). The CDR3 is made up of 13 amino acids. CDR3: CASSSQVLDTQYF. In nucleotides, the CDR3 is TGTGCCAGCAGCTCCCAGGTTCTAGATACGCAGTATTTT. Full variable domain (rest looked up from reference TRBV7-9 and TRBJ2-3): DTGVSQNPRHKITKRGQNVTFRCDPISEHNRLYWYRQTLGQGPEFLTYFQNEAQLEKSRLLSDRFSAERPKGSFSTLEIQRTEQGDSAMYLCASSSQVLDTQYFGPGTRLTVL.

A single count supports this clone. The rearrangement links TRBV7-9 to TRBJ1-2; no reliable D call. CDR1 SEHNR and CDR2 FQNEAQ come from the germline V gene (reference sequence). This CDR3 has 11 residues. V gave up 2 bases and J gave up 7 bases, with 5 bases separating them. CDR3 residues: CASSLLVGYTF. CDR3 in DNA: TGTGCCAGCAGCTTATTAGTTGGCTACACCTTC.

DNA for the CDR3: TGCAGCGTTCAGGAACAGATCTTGAACACTGAAGCTTTCTTT. Its protein is CSVQEQILNTEAFF. The V call is TRBV29-1, the J call TRBJ1-1, with D hard to call. V was clipped by 5 bases and J by 0 bases, with 13 bases between them. CDR3 length: 14 amino acids. Germline values: CDR1 SQVTM, CDR2 ANQGSEA.

The CDR3 bases are TGTGCCAGCAGCCTTTACCGGGACAGGGCGAACACCGGGGAGCTGTTTTTT. This codes for CASSLYRDRANTGELFF. This chain connects TRBV3-1 (or the pseudogene TRBV3-2) to TRBJ2-2; 9 bases are a match to TRBD1. This CDR3 spans 17 amino acids. The germline CDR1 and CDR2 sequences are LGHDT and YNNKEL (reference sequence). The V segment lost 4 bases and the J segment 0 bases; nucleotides outside the gene matches: 6.

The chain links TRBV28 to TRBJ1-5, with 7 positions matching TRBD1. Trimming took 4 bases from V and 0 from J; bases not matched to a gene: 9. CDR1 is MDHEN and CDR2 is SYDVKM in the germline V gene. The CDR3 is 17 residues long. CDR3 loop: CASSSPGTVNSNQPQHF. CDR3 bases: TGTGCCAGCAGTTCCCCTGGGACAGTCAATAGCAATCAGCCCCAGCATTTT.

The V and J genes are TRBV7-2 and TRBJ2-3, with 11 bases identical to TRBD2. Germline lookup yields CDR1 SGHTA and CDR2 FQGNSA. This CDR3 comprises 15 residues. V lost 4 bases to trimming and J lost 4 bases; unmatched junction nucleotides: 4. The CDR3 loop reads CASSYLAGGPDTQYF. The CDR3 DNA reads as TGTGCCAGCAGCTACCTAGCGGGGGGTCCAGATACGCAGTATTTT. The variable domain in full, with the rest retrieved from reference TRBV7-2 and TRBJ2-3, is GAGVSQSPSNKVTEKGKDVELRCDPISGHTALYWYRQSLGQGLEFLIYFQGNSAPDKSGLPSDRFSAERTGGSVSTLTIQRTQQEDSAVYLCASSYLAGGPDTQYFGPGTRLTVL.

The CDR3 loop is CASSFDTYYGYTF. Written as DNA, the CDR3 is TGTGCCAGCAGTTTCGACACCTACTATGGCTACACCTTC. V gene TRBV28 combines with J gene TRBJ1-2; D remains unclear. With 3 bases removed from V and 3 bases from J, the gap between germline ends came to 8 bases. The germline V gene has CDR1 MDHEN and CDR2 SYDVKM. The CDR3 has 13 residues.

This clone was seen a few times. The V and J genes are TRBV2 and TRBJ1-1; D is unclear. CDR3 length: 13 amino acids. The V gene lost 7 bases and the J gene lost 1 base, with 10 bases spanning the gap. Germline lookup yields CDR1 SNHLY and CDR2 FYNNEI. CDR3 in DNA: TGTGCCAGCATGGCGGATCGGAACACTGAAGCTTTCTTT. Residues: CASMADRNTEAFF.

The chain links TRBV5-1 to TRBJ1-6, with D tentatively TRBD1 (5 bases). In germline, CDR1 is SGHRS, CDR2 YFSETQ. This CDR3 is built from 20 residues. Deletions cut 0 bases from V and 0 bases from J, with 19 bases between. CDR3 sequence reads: CASSLEVRAIGSSYNSPLHF. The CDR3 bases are TGCGCCAGCAGCTTGGAGGTCAGGGCCATCGGCAGCTCCTATAATTCACCCCTCCACTTT.

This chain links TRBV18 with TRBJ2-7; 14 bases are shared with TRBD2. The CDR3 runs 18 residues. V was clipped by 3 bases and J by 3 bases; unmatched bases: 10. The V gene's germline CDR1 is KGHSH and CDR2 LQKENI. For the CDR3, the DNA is TGTGCCAGCTCACCTCCGGGACTAGCGGGGGCCCGCCGCTACGAGCAGTACTTC. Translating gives CASSPPGLAGARRYEQYF. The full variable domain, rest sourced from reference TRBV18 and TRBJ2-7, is NAGVMQNPRHLVRRRGQEARLRCSPMKGHSHVYWYRQLPEEGLKFMVYLQKENIIDESGMPKERFSAEFPKEGPSILRIQQVVRGDSAAYFCASSPPGLAGARRYEQYFGPGTRLTVT.

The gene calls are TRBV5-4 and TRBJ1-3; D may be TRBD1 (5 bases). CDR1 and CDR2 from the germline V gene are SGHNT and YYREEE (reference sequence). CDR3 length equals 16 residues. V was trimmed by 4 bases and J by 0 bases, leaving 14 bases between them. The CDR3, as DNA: TGTGCCAGCAGCCTGGGGCCGGGGGACTCTGGAAACACCATATATTTT. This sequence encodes CASSLGPGDSGNTIYF. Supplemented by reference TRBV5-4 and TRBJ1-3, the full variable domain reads ETGVTQSPTHLIKTRGQQVTLRCSSQSGHNTVSWYQQALGQGPQFIFQYYREEENGRGNFPPRFSGLQFPNYSSELNVNALELDDSALYLCASSLGPGDSGNTIYFGEGSWLTVV.

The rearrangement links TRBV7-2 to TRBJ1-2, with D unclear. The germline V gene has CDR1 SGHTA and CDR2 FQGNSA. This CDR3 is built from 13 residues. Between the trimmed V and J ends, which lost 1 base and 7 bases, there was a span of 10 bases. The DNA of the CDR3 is TGTGCCAGCAGCTTAGTAGTTGATGGTGGCTACACCTTC. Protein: CASSLVVDGGYTF.

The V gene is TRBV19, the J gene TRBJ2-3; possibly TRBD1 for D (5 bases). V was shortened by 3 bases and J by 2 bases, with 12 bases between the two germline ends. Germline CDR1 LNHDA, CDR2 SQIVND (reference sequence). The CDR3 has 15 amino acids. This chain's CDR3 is CASSMNQGYTDTQYF. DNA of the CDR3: TGTGCCAGTAGTATGAACCAGGGATACACAGATACGCAGTATTTT.

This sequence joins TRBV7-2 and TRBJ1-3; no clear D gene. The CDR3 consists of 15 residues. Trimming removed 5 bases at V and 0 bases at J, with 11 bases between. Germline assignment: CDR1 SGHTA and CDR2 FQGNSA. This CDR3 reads CASSVQLISGNTIYF. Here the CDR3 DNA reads TGTGCCAGCAGCGTCCAACTGATCTCTGGAAACACCATATATTTT.

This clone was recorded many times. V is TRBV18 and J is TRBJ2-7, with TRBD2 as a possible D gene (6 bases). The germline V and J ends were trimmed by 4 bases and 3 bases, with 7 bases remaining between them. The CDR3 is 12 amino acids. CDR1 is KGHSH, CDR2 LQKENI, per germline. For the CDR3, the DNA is TGTGCCAGCTCACAGGAGGGCTACGAGCAGTACTTC. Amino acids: CASSQEGYEQYF. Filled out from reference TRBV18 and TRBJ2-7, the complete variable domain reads NAGVMQNPRHLVRRRGQEARLRCSPMKGHSHVYWYRQLPEEGLKFMVYLQKENIIDESGMPKERFSAEFPKEGPSILRIQQVVRGDSAAYFCASSQEGYEQYFGPGTRLTVT.

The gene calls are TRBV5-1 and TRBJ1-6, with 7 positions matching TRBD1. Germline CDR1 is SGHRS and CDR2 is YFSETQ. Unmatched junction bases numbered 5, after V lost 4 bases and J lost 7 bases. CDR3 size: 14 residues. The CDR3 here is CASSPGQVNSPLHF. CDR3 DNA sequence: TGCGCCAGCAGCCCTGGACAGGTCAATTCACCCCTCCACTTT.

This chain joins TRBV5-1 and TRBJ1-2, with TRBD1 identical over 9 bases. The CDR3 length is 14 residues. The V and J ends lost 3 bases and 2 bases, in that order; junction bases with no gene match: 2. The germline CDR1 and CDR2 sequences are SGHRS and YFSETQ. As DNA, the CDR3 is TGCGCCAGCAGCTCACAGGGGGCAAACTATGGCTACACCTTC. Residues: CASSSQGANYGYTF.

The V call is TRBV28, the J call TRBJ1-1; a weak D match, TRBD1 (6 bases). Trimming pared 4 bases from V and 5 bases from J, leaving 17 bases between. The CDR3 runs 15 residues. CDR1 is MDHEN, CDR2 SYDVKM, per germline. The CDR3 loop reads CASSSGSGAWTEAFF. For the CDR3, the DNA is TGTGCCAGCAGTTCCGGATCAGGGGCTTGGACTGAAGCTTTCTTT.

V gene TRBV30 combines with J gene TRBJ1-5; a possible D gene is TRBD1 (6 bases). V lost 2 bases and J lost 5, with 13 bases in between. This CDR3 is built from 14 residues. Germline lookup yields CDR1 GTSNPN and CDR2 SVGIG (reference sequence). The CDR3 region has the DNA TGTGCCTGGAGTCCAACAGGGAACCATCAGCCCCAGCATTTT. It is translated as CAWSPTGNHQPQHF. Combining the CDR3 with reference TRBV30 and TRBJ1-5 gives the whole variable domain SQTIHQWPATLVQPVGSPLSLECTVEGTSNPNLYWYRQAAGRGLQLLFYSVGIGQISSEVPQNLSASRPQDRQFILSSKKLLLSDSGFYLCAWSPTGNHQPQHFGDGTRLSIL.

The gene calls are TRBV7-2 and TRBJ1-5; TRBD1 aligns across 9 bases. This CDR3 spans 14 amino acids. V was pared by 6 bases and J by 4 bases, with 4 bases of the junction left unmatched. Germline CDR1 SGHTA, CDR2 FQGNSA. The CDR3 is CASRGQGENQPQHF. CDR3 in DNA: TGTGCCAGCAGGGGACAGGGCGAGAATCAGCCCCAGCATTTT.

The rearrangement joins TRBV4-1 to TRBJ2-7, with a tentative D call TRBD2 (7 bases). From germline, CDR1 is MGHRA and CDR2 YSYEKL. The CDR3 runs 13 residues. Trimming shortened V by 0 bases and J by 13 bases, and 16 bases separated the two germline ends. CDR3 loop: CASSQDAGARFYF. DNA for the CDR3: TGCGCCAGCAGCCAAGATGCGGGGGCCCGGTTCTACTTC.

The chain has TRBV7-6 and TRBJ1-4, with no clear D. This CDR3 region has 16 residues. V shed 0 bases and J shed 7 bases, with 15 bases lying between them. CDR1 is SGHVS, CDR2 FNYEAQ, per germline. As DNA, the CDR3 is TGTGCCAGCAGCTTAGCGCAGGTTACAGCTGCTGAAAAACTGTTTTTT. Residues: CASSLAQVTAAEKLFF.

The CDR3 reads CASNTLDLRVNEQFF. The DNA of the CDR3 is TGTGCCAGCAATACGCTTGACCTCCGGGTAAATGAGCAGTTCTTC. This chain connects TRBV28 to TRBJ2-1, with D uncertain. The CDR3 has 15 residues. In germline, CDR1 is MDHEN, CDR2 SYDVKM. V shed 7 bases and J shed 7 bases, with 20 bases lying between them.

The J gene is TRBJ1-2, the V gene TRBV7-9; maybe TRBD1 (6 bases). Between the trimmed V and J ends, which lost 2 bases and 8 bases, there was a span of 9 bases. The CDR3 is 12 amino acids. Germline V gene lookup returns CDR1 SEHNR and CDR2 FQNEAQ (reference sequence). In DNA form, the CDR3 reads TGTGCCAGCAGCTTACAGGGGTCGGGCTACACCTTC. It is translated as CASSLQGSGYTF.

CDR3 sequence reads: CASSLGQPGRTEAFF. DNA for the CDR3: TGTGCCAGCAGTTTAGGCCAGCCGGGGAGAACTGAAGCTTTCTTT. This rearrangement joins TRBV28 to TRBJ1-1; no firm D call. Germline assignment: CDR1 MDHEN and CDR2 SYDVKM. V lost 2 bases and J 5 bases, leaving 15 bases between the germline ends. The CDR3 extends over 15 amino acids. Together with reference TRBV28 and TRBJ1-1, the CDR3 gives the full variable domain: DVKVTQSSRYLVKRTGEKVFLECVQDMDHENMFWYRQDPGLGLRLIYFSYDVKMKEKGDIPEGYSVSREKKERFSLILESASTNQTSMYLCASSLGQPGRTEAFFGQGTRLTVV.

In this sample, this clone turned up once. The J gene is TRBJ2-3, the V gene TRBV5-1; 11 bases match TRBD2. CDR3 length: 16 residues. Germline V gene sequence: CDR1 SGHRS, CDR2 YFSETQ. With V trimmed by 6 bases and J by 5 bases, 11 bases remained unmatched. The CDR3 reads CASTRSGTSGRDTQYF. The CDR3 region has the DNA TGCGCCAGCACGAGATCCGGGACTAGCGGAAGAGATACGCAGTATTTT.

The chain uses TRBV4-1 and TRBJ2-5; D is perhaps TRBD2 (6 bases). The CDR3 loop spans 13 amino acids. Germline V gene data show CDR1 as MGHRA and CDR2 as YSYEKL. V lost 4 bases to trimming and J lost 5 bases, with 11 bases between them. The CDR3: CASSPDYEETQYF. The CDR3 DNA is TGCGCCAGCAGCCCGGACTATGAGGAGACCCAGTACTTC.